This T cell receptor beta chain came from a study of CD8 T cells in ankylosing spondylitis. Points from the study as a whole: Seemingly characteristic of ankylosing spondylitis blood was a TCR beta motif consisting of eight highly homologous variants.

Germline CDR1 and CDR2: SGHRS and YFSETQ. J was trimmed by 8 bases and V by 4 bases; bases with no gene match: 8. The CDR3 runs 14 residues. This clonotype was counted only a few times. The antigen remains undetermined. TCRdb itself ran the 5' RACE reads through MiXCR, one entry per CDR3 protein. The table shows just under 550,000 distinct CDR3 sequences, with over 9.5% occurring only once. Sequenced material: blood, either unsorted or a sorted T cell fraction (not recorded which). The receptor's source is a male donor with ankylosing spondylitis. The chain employs TRBV5-1 and TRBJ1-4; 7 bases agree with TRBD1. Here the CDR3 reads CASSLDRVEEKLFF. The CDR3, as DNA: TGCGCCAGCAGCCTCGACAGGGTTGAGGAAAAACTGTTTTTT. The full variable domain, with the rest looked up from reference TRBV5-1 and TRBJ1-4, is KAGVTQTPRYLIKTRGQQVTLSCSPISGHRSVSWYQQTPGQGLQFLFEYFSETQRNKGNFPGRFSGRQFSNSRSEMNVSTLELGDSALYLCASSLDRVEEKLFFGSGTQLSVL.